What follows is one T cell receptor beta chain and its context. The antigen is undetermined. The authors ran a second PCR of about 6 to 11 cycles using a sample-barcoded 5' primer and a J-beta primer mix. One entry per CDR3 protein, called by TCRdb with MiXCR from the 5' RACE reads. This sample has 500,000 to 650,000 distinct CDR3 sequences, with roughly a quarter found just once. The authors drew around 11 milliliters of peripheral blood from each donor. The data belong to a study of blood T cells in healthy people across ages. Broader study findings: The CMV status of each donor remained undetermined, and this could have confounded shifts in expanded clonotypes.

Trimming removed 6 bases at V and 2 bases at J, with 11 bases between. The V gene's germline CDR1 is MNHNS and CDR2 SASEGT. The CDR3 has 15 amino acids. Another study also made use of these data, one on T cells of mothers and their children. Turning to that study: Donors were three healthy Caucasian mothers and their six children.

The chain links TRBV6-1 to TRBJ2-6, with D hard to call. The TCR was taken from a boy between 2 and 10 years old in good health. The specimen sequenced was blood. The CDR3 sequence: CASSKRSPGANVLTF. For the CDR3, the DNA is TGTGCCAGCAGCAAAAGGTCTCCTGGGGCCAACGTCCTGACTTTC.